This T cell receptor (beta chain) was identified during a study of blood T cell repertoires in COVID-19. Study-wide background: Samples came from the United States, Italy and Spain, spanning acute and convalescent COVID-19. T cells, B-cell-depleted T cells, or PBMCs supplied cDNA or gDNA.

Self-reported history from a screening survey and questionnaire set each donor's cohort. The repertoire was sequenced with immunoSEQ multiplex PCR; TCRdb's copy has only in-frame clones and lacks some. The sample lists approximately 360,000 clones, roughly 80% occurring once. V dropped 5 bases and J dropped 3; count of bases not matched to a gene: 9. This CDR3 contains 15 residues. CDR1 is SEHNR, CDR2 FQNEAQ, per germline (reference sequence). Sequenced input: PBMCs or T cells enriched from blood (not recorded which). The rearrangement uses TRBV7-9 and TRBJ1-2; 7 bases are a match to TRBD1. This clonotype was sampled from a woman in her forties or fifties who had recovered from COVID-19. Written as DNA, the CDR3 is TGTGCCAGCAGCCAAAAGGGGGCGAAGGACTATGGCTACACCTTC. Translated, it gives CASSQKGAKDYGYTF. Variable domain in full (rest from reference TRBV7-9 and TRBJ1-2): DTGVSQNPRHKITKRGQNVTFRCDPISEHNRLYWYRQTLGQGPEFLTYFQNEAQLEKSRLLSDRFSAERPKGSFSTLEIQRTEQGDSAMYLCASSQKGAKDYGYTFGSGTRLTVV.